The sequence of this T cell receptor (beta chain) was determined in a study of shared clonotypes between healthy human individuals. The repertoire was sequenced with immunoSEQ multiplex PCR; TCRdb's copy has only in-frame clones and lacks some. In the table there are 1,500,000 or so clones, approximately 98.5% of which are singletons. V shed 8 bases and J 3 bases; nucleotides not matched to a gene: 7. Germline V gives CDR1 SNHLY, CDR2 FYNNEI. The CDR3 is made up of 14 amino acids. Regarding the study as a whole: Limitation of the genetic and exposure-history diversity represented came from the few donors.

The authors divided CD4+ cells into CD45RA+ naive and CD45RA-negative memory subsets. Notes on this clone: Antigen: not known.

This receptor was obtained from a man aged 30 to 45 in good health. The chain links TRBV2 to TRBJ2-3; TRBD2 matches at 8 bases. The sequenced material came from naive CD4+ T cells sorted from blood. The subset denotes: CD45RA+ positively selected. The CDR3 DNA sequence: TGTGCCAGCCGCTGGGCGGGAGGTACAGATACGCAGTATTTT. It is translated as CASRWAGGTDTQYF.